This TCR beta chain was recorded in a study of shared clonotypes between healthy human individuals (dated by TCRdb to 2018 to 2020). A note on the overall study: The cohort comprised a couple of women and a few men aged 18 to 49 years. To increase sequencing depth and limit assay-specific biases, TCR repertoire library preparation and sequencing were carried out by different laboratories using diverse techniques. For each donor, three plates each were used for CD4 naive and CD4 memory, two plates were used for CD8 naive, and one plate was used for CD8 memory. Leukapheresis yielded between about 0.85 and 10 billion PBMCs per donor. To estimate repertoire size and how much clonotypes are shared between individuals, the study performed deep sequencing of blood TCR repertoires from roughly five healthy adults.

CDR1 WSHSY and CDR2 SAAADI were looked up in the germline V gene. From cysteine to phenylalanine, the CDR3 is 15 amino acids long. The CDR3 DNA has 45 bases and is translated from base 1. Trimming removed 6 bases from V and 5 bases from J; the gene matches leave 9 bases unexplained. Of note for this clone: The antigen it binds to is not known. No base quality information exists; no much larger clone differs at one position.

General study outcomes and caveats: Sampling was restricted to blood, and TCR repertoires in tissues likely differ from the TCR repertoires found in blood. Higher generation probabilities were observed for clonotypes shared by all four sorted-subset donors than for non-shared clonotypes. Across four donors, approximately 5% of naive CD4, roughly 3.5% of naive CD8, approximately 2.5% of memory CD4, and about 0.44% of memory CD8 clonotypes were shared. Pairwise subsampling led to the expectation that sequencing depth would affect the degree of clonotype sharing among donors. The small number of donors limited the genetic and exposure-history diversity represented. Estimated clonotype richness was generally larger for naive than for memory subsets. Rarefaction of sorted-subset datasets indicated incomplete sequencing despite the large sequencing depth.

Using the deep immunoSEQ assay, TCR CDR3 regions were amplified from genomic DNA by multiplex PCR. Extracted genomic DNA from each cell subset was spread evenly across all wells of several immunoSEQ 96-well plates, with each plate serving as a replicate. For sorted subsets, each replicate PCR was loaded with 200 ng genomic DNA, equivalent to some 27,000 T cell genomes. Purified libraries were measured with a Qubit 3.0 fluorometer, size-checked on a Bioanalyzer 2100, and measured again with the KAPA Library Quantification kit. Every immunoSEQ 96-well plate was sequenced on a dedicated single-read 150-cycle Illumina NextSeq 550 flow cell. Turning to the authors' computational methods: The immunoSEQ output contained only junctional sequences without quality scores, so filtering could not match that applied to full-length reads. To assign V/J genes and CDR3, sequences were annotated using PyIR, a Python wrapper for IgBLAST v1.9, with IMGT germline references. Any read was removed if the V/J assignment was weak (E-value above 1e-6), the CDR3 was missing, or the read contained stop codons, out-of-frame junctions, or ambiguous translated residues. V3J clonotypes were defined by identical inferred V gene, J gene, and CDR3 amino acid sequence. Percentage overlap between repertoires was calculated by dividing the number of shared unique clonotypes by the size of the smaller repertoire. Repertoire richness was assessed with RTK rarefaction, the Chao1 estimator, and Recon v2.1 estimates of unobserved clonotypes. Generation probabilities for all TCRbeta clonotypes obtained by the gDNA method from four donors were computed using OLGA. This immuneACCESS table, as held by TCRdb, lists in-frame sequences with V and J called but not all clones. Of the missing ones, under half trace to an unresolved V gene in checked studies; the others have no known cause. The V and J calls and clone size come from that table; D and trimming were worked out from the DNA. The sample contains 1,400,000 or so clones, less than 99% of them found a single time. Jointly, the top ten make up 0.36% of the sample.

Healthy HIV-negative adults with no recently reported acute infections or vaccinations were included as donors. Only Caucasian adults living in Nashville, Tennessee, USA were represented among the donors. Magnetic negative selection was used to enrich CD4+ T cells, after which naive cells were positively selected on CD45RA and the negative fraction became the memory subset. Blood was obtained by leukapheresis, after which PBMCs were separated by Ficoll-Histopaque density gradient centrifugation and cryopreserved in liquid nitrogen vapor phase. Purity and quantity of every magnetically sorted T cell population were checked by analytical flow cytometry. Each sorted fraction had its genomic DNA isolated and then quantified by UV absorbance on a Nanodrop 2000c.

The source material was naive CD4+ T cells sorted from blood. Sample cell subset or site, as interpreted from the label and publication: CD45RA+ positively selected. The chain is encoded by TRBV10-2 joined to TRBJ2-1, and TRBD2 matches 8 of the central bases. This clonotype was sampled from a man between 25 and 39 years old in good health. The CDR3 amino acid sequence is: CASSAQREFHNEQFF. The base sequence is TGCGCCAGCAGCGCACAGCGGGAGTTCCACAATGAGCAGTTCTTC.